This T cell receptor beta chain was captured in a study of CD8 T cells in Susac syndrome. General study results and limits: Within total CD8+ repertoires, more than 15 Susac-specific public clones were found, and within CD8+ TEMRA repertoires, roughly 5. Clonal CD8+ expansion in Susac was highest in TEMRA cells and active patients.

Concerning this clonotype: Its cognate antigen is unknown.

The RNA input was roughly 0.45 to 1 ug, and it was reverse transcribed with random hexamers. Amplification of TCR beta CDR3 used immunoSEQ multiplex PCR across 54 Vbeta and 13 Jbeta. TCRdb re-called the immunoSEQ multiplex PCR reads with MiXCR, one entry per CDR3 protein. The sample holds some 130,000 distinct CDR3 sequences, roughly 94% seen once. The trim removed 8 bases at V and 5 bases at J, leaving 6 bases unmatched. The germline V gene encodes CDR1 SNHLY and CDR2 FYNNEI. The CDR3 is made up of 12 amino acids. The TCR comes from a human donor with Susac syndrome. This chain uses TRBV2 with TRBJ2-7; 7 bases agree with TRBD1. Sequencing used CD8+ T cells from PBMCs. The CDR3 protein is CASVGGVDEQYF. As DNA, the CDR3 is TGTGCCAGCGTAGGGGGCGTCGACGAGCAGTACTTC.